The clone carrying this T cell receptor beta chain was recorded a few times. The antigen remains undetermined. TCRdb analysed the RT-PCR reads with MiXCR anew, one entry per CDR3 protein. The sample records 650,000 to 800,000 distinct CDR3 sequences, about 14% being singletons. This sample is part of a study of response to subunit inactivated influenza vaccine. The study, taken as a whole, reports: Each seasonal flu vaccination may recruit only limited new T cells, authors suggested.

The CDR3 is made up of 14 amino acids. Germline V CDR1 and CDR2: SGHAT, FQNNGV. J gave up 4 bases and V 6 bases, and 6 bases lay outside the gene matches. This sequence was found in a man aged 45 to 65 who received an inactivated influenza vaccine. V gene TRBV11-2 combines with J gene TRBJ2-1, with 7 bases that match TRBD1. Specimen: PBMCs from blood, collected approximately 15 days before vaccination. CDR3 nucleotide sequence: TGTGCCAGCAGGCAAGGACAGGTTTACAATGAGCAGTTCTTC. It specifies CASRQGQVYNEQFF.